This passage covers 30 T cell receptor beta chains from one sample sequenced in a study of T cell responses to AZD1222 COVID-19 vaccine. The repertoire was sequenced with immunoSEQ multiplex PCR; TCRdb's copy has only in-frame clones and lacks some. The repertoire holds 150,000 to 200,000 clones, with around nine tenths as singletons. Sample: peripheral blood, taken 28 days after the second AZD1222 dose. These receptors were collected from an adult who received the AZD1222 COVID-19 vaccine.

The chain is built from TRBV2 and TRBJ2-7, with 8 bases that match TRBD2. After removal of 4 bases from V and 13 bases from J, the junction contained 9 bases not matched to a gene. The CDR3 is made up of 12 amino acids. Germline V gene data show CDR1 as SNHLY and CDR2 as FYNNEI. CDR3 protein: CASSAGWLAGYF. In DNA, the CDR3 is TGTGCCAGCAGTGCGGGGTGGCTAGCGGGTTACTTC.

The V and J genes are TRBV6-5 and TRBJ1-1, with no clear D. Germline CDR1 is MNHEY and CDR2 is SVGAGI. The germline V and J ends were trimmed by 8 bases and 3 bases, with 13 bases remaining between them. This CDR3 is built from 13 residues. Written as DNA, the CDR3 is TGTGCCAGCCTTAAGGGCTCTCACACTGAAGCTTTCTTT. Protein: CASLKGSHTEAFF.

J is TRBJ1-2 and V is TRBV7-2; 8 bases agree with TRBD1. Germline V gene sequence: CDR1 SGHTA, CDR2 FQGNSA. The J segment lost 7 bases and the V segment lost 5 bases, leaving 12 bases of the junction unmatched. This CDR3 comprises 15 residues. The CDR3 spells CASSPRQGTGGGYTF. The CDR3 DNA reads as TGTGCCAGCAGCCCTCGACAGGGGACGGGCGGTGGCTACACCTTC. Together with reference TRBV7-2 and TRBJ1-2, the CDR3 gives the full variable domain: GAGVSQSPSNKVTEKGKDVELRCDPISGHTALYWYRQSLGQGLEFLIYFQGNSAPDKSGLPSDRFSAERTGGSVSTLTIQRTQQEDSAVYLCASSPRQGTGGGYTFGSGTRLTVV.

The chain joins TRBV4-2 to TRBJ2-7, with TRBD1 matching over 12 bases. J gave up 5 bases and V 1 base, and 6 bases lay outside the gene matches. The germline V gene has CDR1 LGHNA and CDR2 YNFKEQ. CDR3 length: 16 amino acids. The CDR3 region is CASSQAPGQGANEQYF. The CDR3 DNA sequence: TGTGCCAGCAGCCAAGCTCCGGGACAGGGGGCGAACGAGCAGTACTTC.

This clone occurred once. The junction and the germline gene differ at one end; a read error may be behind it. The chain is built from TRBV18 and TRBJ2-7, with 7 bases fitting TRBD1. This CDR3 has 13 residues. CDR1 KGHSH and CDR2 LQKENI come from the germline V gene. As DNA, the CDR3 is TGTGCCAGCTCCCCAGACAGGGCCTACGGGCAGTACTTC. Its translation is CASSPDRAYGQYF.

J is TRBJ2-7 and V is TRBV24-1, with D perhaps TRBD2 (6 bases). Trimming left V 4 bases short and J 5 bases short, with 11 bases between. The CDR3 has 13 residues. CDR1 and CDR2 from the germline V gene are KGHDR and SFDVKD. The CDR3 DNA follows: TGTGCCACCAGTGAAGGCAGGGAGGACGAGCAGTACTTC. This gives the protein CATSEGREDEQYF.

The chain is built from TRBV7-2 and TRBJ1-5; possible D gene TRBD1, 5 bases. The germline gives CDR1 SGHTA, CDR2 FQGNSA. V was cut by 5 bases and J by 2 bases, with 16 bases left in between. This CDR3 is built from 16 residues. CDR3 in amino acids: CASSPGGGAGNQPQHF. The CDR3 DNA is TGTGCCAGCAGCCCCGGGGGAGGGGCGGGCAATCAGCCCCAGCATTTT.

The CDR3 region has the DNA TGTGCCAGCTCACCAGAACTAGCGGGAGGTAACGAGCAGTACTTC. It encodes CASSPELAGGNEQYF. The genes are TRBV18 and TRBJ2-7; 12 bases are shared with TRBD2. CDR1 and CDR2 from the germline V gene are KGHSH and LQKENI. Trimming at V came to 2 bases and at J to 5 bases, leaving 4 bases not matched to a gene. This CDR3 has 15 amino acids.

The chain joins TRBV4-3 to TRBJ1-4, with 8 bases that match TRBD1. The V and J ends lost 4 bases and 3 bases, in that order; junction bases with no gene match: 1. The CDR3 is 14 amino acids. CDR1 is LGHNA and CDR2 is YSLEER in the germline V gene. The CDR3 protein is CASSPTGANEKLFF. CDR3 nucleotide sequence: TGCGCCAGCAGCCCGACAGGGGCTAATGAAAAACTGTTTTTT.

The chain links TRBV28 to TRBJ2-3, with TRBD2 identical over 10 bases. Looked up from germline, CDR1 is MDHEN and CDR2 is SYDVKM. This CDR3 region has 14 residues. J was trimmed by 5 bases and V by 7 bases; bases with no gene match: 6. CDR3 bases: TGTGCCAGCACCCATAGCGGGAGGATAGATACGCAGTATTTT. This gives the protein CASTHSGRIDTQYF.

This sequence joins TRBV28 and TRBJ2-7; 9 positions agree with TRBD1. The CDR3 contains 15 residues. V was clipped by 6 bases and J by 1 base; unmatched bases: 7. From germline, CDR1 is MDHEN and CDR2 SYDVKM. CDR3 DNA sequence: TGTGCCAGCAGGCTCTGGGGACAGGGTTCCTACGAGCAGTACTTC. It encodes CASRLWGQGSYEQYF.

This clone appeared a few times. The chain joins TRBV21-1 to TRBJ2-3; the table gives TRBD1 as D, unverified against the DNA. TRBV21-1 is tagged as a pseudogene. This CDR3 has 17 residues. As DNA, the CDR3 is TGTGCCAGCAGCAAAGGCCTGCGGACAGGGTTCCCAGATACGCAGTATTTT. Translation: CASSKGLRTGFPDTQYF.

This chain uses TRBV5-1 with TRBJ2-7; D gene ambiguous. Trimming took off 0 bases at V and 7 bases at J, with 14 bases between the two ends. The CDR3 totals 14 residues. Germline V gene sequence: CDR1 SGHRS, CDR2 YFSETQ. The CDR3 protein is CASSLEGPGREQYF. CDR3 in DNA: TGCGCCAGCAGCTTGGAAGGTCCAGGTCGGGAGCAGTACTTC.

The CDR3 DNA is TGTGCCAGCAGTGAATGGGGACAGTTGGCAGATACGCAGTATTTT. It encodes CASSEWGQLADTQYF. V is TRBV25-1 and J is TRBJ2-3, with 7 bases that match TRBD1. Germline CDR1 is MGHDK and CDR2 is SYGVNS. The V segment lost 1 base and the J segment 4 bases; nucleotides outside the gene matches: 5. The CDR3 sequence is 15 residues long.

This clone turned up a few times. The V gene is TRBV5-4, the J gene TRBJ1-2; D is unresolved. The ends were cut back, 0 bases at V and 5 bases at J, with 11 bases in the middle. Germline V CDR1 and CDR2: SGHNT, YYREEE (reference sequence). This CDR3 is built from 14 residues. CDR3 sequence: CASSLDGRTYGYTF. The CDR3 DNA reads TGTGCCAGCAGCTTGGACGGCAGAACGTATGGCTACACCTTC.

The chain carries TRBV19 and TRBJ1-1; 11 bases match TRBD1. With V trimmed by 4 bases and J by 1 base, 2 bases remained unmatched. From germline, CDR1 is LNHDA and CDR2 SQIVND (reference sequence). The CDR3 has 15 amino acids. This chain's CDR3 is CASSKDRGPNTEAFF. DNA of the CDR3: TGTGCCAGTAGTAAGGACAGGGGGCCGAACACTGAAGCTTTCTTT.

This clone occurred once. This chain connects TRBV5-1 to TRBJ2-7; the D call may be TRBD1 or TRBD2 (5 bases each). The CDR3 totals 15 residues. Trimming cost V 1 base and J 1 base, with 12 bases left between them. Germline V lookup: CDR1 SGHRS, CDR2 YFSETQ. The CDR3 loop is CASSLIQGPSYEQYF. In DNA, the CDR3 is TGCGCCAGCAGCTTGATCCAGGGACCTTCCTACGAGCAGTACTTC.

The rearrangement joins TRBV5-1 to TRBJ1-4, with 7 bases that match TRBD1. Trimming removed 0 bases from V and 4 bases from J; junction bases left unmatched: 3. The CDR3 spans 15 residues. CDR1 SGHRS and CDR2 YFSETQ come from the germline V gene. This CDR3 reads CASSLVGQINEKLFF. CDR3 coding DNA: TGCGCCAGCAGCTTGGTGGGACAGATTAATGAAAAACTGTTTTTT.

V and J are TRBV6-5 and TRBJ1-1; D unresolved. The CDR3 sequence is 13 residues long. The germline V gene encodes CDR1 MNHEY and CDR2 SVGAGI. Trimming stripped 7 bases from V and 0 bases from J, with 9 bases between. The CDR3, as DNA: TGTGCCAGCAAGGCAACCTTGAACACTGAAGCTTTCTTT. Amino acids: CASKATLNTEAFF.

The rearrangement joins TRBV27 to TRBJ2-1; 15 bases line up with TRBD2. V shed 7 bases, J shed 7 bases, and the junction held 5 bases outside the gene matches. The CDR3 totals 15 residues. Germline assignment: CDR1 MNHEY and CDR2 SMNVEV (reference sequence). CDR3: CASNSGTSGRNEQFF. CDR3 bases: TGTGCCAGCAATTCAGGGACTAGCGGGAGGAATGAGCAGTTCTTC.

The CDR3 coding sequence is TGTGCCAGCAGGTGGACGGATTCCTACTATGGCTACACCTTC. Amino acid sequence: CASRWTDSYYGYTF. This chain joins TRBV27 and TRBJ1-2; D unresolved. The CDR3 loop spans 14 amino acids. Trimming left V 6 bases short and J 3 bases short, with 14 bases between. CDR1 and CDR2 (germline): MNHEY, SMNVEV (reference sequence).

This chain connects TRBV12-3 or TRBV12-4 to TRBJ2-5; D gene ambiguous. This CDR3 contains 13 residues. Between the trimmed V and J ends, which lost 2 bases and 8 bases, there was a span of 12 bases. CDR3 protein: CASSLNTVGTQYF. Here the CDR3 DNA reads TGTGCCAGCAGTTTAAACACTGTGGGCACCCAGTACTTC.

This chain joins TRBV21-1 and TRBJ2-3; TRBD2 is the table's D call and was not checked against the DNA. TRBV21-1 is a pseudogene. This CDR3 has 18 residues. The CDR3 DNA reads as TGTGCCAGCAGCTGCGGACTAGCGGGAGGGCTCGGCACAGATACGCAGTATTTT. It specifies CASSCGLAGGLGTDTQYF.

This clone was detected once. The chain recombines TRBV9 with TRBJ2-3, with 8 nucleotides matching TRBD2. The CDR3 sequence is 16 residues long. Looked up from germline, CDR1 is SGDLS and CDR2 is YYNGEE. Trimming cost V 1 base and J 9 bases; bases outside gene matches: 13. The CDR3 nucleotides are TGTGCCAGCAGCGTACTGGCGGGAGGACCCGCACACACGCAGTATTTT. It codes for CASSVLAGGPAHTQYF.

The rearrangement uses TRBV28 and TRBJ1-1; the match to TRBD1 covers 7 bases. This CDR3 is 15 amino acids long. With 4 bases clipped from V and 4 bases from J, the junction kept 9 bases outside the gene matches. The germline V gene encodes CDR1 MDHEN and CDR2 SYDVKM. In DNA form, the CDR3 reads TGTGCCAGCAGTTCCCCCGCAGGGGGGGGCACTGAAGCTTTCTTT. Translating it yields CASSSPAGGGTEAFF.

The rearrangement uses TRBV2 and TRBJ2-3; D not certain. Germline CDR1 and CDR2: SNHLY and FYNNEI. This CDR3 comprises 12 residues. The V gene lost 2 bases and the J gene lost 4 bases, with 4 bases spanning the gap. CDR3 region: CASSEKPDTQYF. The CDR3 DNA reads TGTGCCAGCAGTGAAAAACCAGATACGCAGTATTTT.

CDR3 coding DNA: TGTGCCAGCAGCCCCCACAGTAGGGATGAGCAGTTCTTC. Amino acids: CASSPHSRDEQFF. This rearrangement joins TRBV21-1 to TRBJ2-1. TRBV21-1 is annotated as a pseudogene. The CDR3 contains 13 residues.

The gene calls are TRBV30 and TRBJ1-3; unclear D gene. The CDR3 runs 12 residues. From germline, CDR1 is GTSNPN and CDR2 SVGIG (reference sequence). The ends were cut back, 4 bases at V and 4 bases at J, with 8 bases in the middle. The CDR3 DNA reads TGTGCCTGGATTACTGAGGGAAACACCATATATTTT. Amino acid sequence: CAWITEGNTIYF.

The V and J genes are TRBV9 and TRBJ2-1; tentative D call: TRBD2 (5 bases). There are 14 residues in the CDR3. In germline, CDR1 is SGDLS, CDR2 YYNGEE. Trimming removed 3 bases at V and 3 bases at J, with 10 bases between. CDR3 nucleotide sequence: TGTGCCAGCAGCGAGCGGTGGAACTACAATGAGCAGTTCTTC. Residues: CASSERWNYNEQFF.

The gene calls are TRBV28 and TRBJ1-2, with unresolved D. The CDR3 has 13 residues. The V end was cut by 5 bases, the J end by 3 bases, with 10 bases between. Germline CDR1 MDHEN, CDR2 SYDVKM. CDR3 in DNA: TGTGCCAGCAGTCTGGACCCGGACTATGGCTACACCTTC. The encoded protein is CASSLDPDYGYTF.